This T cell receptor beta chain was sequenced in a study of Ad26.COV2.S vaccination and SARS-CoV-2 variants. V was shortened by 1 base and J by 4 bases, with 4 bases between the two germline ends. The CDR3 extends over 13 amino acids. Germline assignment: CDR1 MGHRA and CDR2 YSYEKL. Sample treatment: approximately 18 received Ad26.COV2.S at low or high dose, single or two shots; roughly five received placebo; per-sample allocation not given. Samples analyzed were those drawn on day 63 after the first vaccine or placebo injection. Repertoires were generated with immunoSEQ multiplex PCR, while TCRdb's copy carries only in-frame clones and drops some. This sample carries about half a million clones, roughly nine tenths of them seen once, and the ten largest clones take 1.5% to 2%.

The chain employs TRBV4-1 and TRBJ2-2, with D unresolved. This receptor was identified in a person between 18 and 59 years old who received the Ad26.COV2.S COVID-19 vaccine or a placebo. The specimen was peripheral blood, collected in a trial of Ad26.COV2.S vaccine versus placebo. CDR3 residues: CASSQGGTGELFF. DNA for the CDR3: TGCGCCAGCAGCCAAGGAGGCACCGGGGAGCTGTTTTTT.